This T cell receptor beta chain was found in a study of OX40 agonist ivuxolimab in advanced cancers. Study details: Patients in the trial were receiving intravenous ivuxolimab every 2 weeks, at doses of 0.01 to 10 mg/kg. Patients with hepatocellular carcinoma, melanoma, renal cell or head and neck cancer made up the dose-escalation patients. Points from the study as a whole: Among expanded peripheral T cells, antigen specificity went undetermined.

With 5 bases removed from V and 5 bases from J, the gap between germline ends came to 12 bases. The CDR3 has 14 amino acids. The germline V gene has CDR1 SEHNR and CDR2 FQNEAQ (reference sequence). On this clone itself: The antigen remains unidentified.

Assay used: immunoSEQ multiplex PCR; TCRdb lists only in-frame clones, some missing. The table records 52,000 or so clones, approximately 80% of them present only once. Sequencing used CD4+ or CD8+ T cells sorted from blood, obtained in a trial of the OX40 agonist ivuxolimab. The sequence was collected from an adult with an advanced solid tumor such as melanoma, head and neck, liver or kidney cancer. The chain joins TRBV7-9 to TRBJ2-2; no clear D gene. The CDR3 bases are TGTGCCAGCAGCCCTCAAAGGGTAACCGGGGAGCTGTTTTTT. Residues: CASSPQRVTGELFF.